This TCR beta chain was found in a study of blood T cell repertoires in COVID-19. Study-wide context: Sites in the United States, Italy and Spain provided acute and convalescent COVID-19 samples. Sources were T cells, B-cell-depleted T cells, or PBMCs; the material itself was cDNA or gDNA.

The CDR3 sequence is 14 residues long. V gave up 5 bases and J gave up 3 bases; unmatched junction bases: 6. Germline V gene sequence: CDR1 WSHSY, CDR2 SAAADI. In the authors' methods: It was from reference gene primer amplification that nucleated cell counts were estimated. The assay was immunoSEQ multiplex PCR, and TCRdb's table has in-frame clones only and misses some. V, J and clone size reflect that table, while D and trimming were determined from the DNA. The sample holds 70,000 to 95,000 clones, about 80% seen once. This sequence originates from a human donor in a cohort sampled during active COVID-19. The source material was peripheral blood. The chain carries TRBV10-2 and TRBJ2-7, with TRBD2 matching 8 bases. The CDR3 sequence is CASSLTSGNYEQYF. CDR3 nucleotide sequence: TGCGCCAGCAGTTTAACTAGCGGTAACTACGAGCAGTACTTC.